This T cell receptor (beta chain) was profiled in a study of T cells generated in artificial thymic organoids. Separate semi-nested PCRs amplified TCRalpha and TCRbeta libraries using constant-region reverse primers in TRAC or TRBC. MiXCR, run by TCRdb on the 5' RACE reads, gives a single entry per CDR3 protein. The sample lists around 8,500 distinct CDR3 sequences, 15% to 20% occurring once. This CDR3 is built from 14 residues. CDR1 and CDR2 from the germline V gene are KGHSH and LQKENI. For this clonotype: The germline gene is not matched at one end of the junction; a read error may be the cause.

The genes are TRBV18 and TRBJ2-5, with D perhaps TRBD1 or TRBD2 (6 bases each). The TCR comes from a human donor who gave cord blood stem cells for thymic organoid culture, a cardiac surgery patient who gave postnatal thymus, or a blood donor (not recorded which). The sample taken for sequencing was naive CD8+ T cells from the thymus. Subset defined: CD3+TCRalphabeta+CD8SP T cells; for blood, CD45RO-CCR7+ naive CD8+ T cells. This CDR3 reads CASSPRGLPETQYF. CDR3 in DNA: TGTGCCAGCTCGCCACGGGGGCTTCCAGAGACCCAGTACTTC.